A selection of T cell receptor beta chains follows, all from one sample in a study of T cell repertoires in cytomegalovirus infection. Their antigens are not known. MiXCR, applied by TCRdb to the reads, yields one record per CDR3 protein. The repertoire includes approximately 990,000 distinct CDR3 sequences, roughly 31% of them detected once, and roughly an eighth sits in the top ten. This sample comprised cultured CD8+ T cells from PBMCs, obtained from culture after CMV antigen stimulation. The receptors derive from a human donor in good health (CMV status not recorded). Some clones in this sample may be carry-over from other donors' samples. The conserved cysteine and the conserved F or W are not part of the CDR3 here. The order of the fields is J gene, V gene, D gene, CDR3 protein. The D gene is left open where the match is weak.

J gene: TRBJ2-5; V gene: TRBV12-3/TRBV12-4; D gene: TRBD2; CDR3 protein: ASTPGLAGEPRTQY
J gene: TRBJ2-1; V gene: TRBV18; D gene: NA; CDR3 protein: ASSPLAPGLHYNEQF
J gene: TRBJ2-3; V gene: TRBV6-6; D gene: NA; CDR3 protein: ASSYWDNPPTDTQY
J gene: TRBJ2-1; V gene: TRBV19; D gene: TRBD2; CDR3 protein: ASSMGLAGGPDDYEQF
J gene: TRBJ2-2; V gene: TRBV2; D gene: NA; CDR3 protein: ASRAGTRQFANTGELF
J gene: TRBJ1-3; V gene: TRBV6-5; D gene: TRBD1; CDR3 protein: ASSRNRGPGNTIY
J gene: TRBJ1-1; V gene: TRBV12-3/TRBV12-4; D gene: NA; CDR3 protein: ASSFFPVGTEAF
J gene: TRBJ2-1; V gene: TRBV7-6; D gene: NA; CDR3 protein: ASSLEWSGSYNEQF
J gene: TRBJ1-2; V gene: TRBV7-9; D gene: TRBD1; CDR3 protein: ASSLATGDLYYGYT
J gene: TRBJ2-2; V gene: TRBV7-6; D gene: NA; CDR3 protein: ASSLVAGLAGELF
J gene: TRBJ2-3; V gene: TRBV4-3; D gene: NA; CDR3 protein: ASSQELVGPLSSSTDTQY
J gene: TRBJ1-6; V gene: TRBV27; D gene: NA; CDR3 protein: ASSLSQGILGGSPLH
J gene: TRBJ2-3; V gene: TRBV2; D gene: NA; CDR3 protein: ASSDQAASTDTQY